Following are 13 T cell receptor beta chains from one sample sequenced in a study of cytomegalovirus exposure and HLA in healthy donors. Researchers ran the PCR with 60 Vbeta and 13 Jbeta primers. Repertoires were generated with immunoSEQ multiplex PCR, while TCRdb's copy carries only in-frame clones and drops some. The table records about 190,000 clones, around 85% of them present only once. Input material: PBMCs. Receptors originate from a man aged 45-60 years in good health and CMV-seronegative.

The rearrangement uses TRBV5-1 and TRBJ1-6; D might be TRBD1 (6 bases). The V end was cut by 4 bases, the J end by 11 bases, with 16 bases between. The CDR3 runs to 14 residues. Germline V lookup: CDR1 SGHRS, CDR2 YFSETQ. CDR3 sequence: CASSSRDKGAPLHF. The CDR3 DNA reads TGCGCCAGCAGCAGCCGGGACAAGGGTGCACCCCTCCACTTT. Supplemented by reference TRBV5-1 and TRBJ1-6, the full variable domain reads KAGVTQTPRYLIKTRGQQVTLSCSPISGHRSVSWYQQTPGQGLQFLFEYFSETQRNKGNFPGRFSGRQFSNSRSEMNVSTLELGDSALYLCASSSRDKGAPLHFGNGTRLTVT.

V and J are TRBV5-6 and TRBJ1-2, with 11 bases lining up with TRBD1. This CDR3 is built from 14 residues. Germline values: CDR1 SGHDT, CDR2 YYEEEE. J lost 6 bases, V lost 2 bases, and 3 bases had no gene match. This CDR3 reads CASSFGTGGNGYTF. CDR3 DNA sequence: TGTGCCAGCAGCTTTGGGACAGGGGGAAATGGCTACACCTTC.

V and J are TRBV5-1 and TRBJ2-1; D unresolved. There are 13 residues in the CDR3. Germline loops: CDR1 SGHRS, CDR2 YFSETQ. The V end lost 4 bases, the J end lost 10 bases, and 15 bases lay between the germline ends. As DNA, the CDR3 is TGCGCCAGCAGCCCATTAACATCTGCCGAGCAGTTCTTC. It is translated as CASSPLTSAEQFF.

This clone was seen just once. The genes are TRBV25-1 and TRBJ2-7; TRBD1 matches at 8 bases. With V trimmed by 6 bases and J by 2 bases, 6 bases remained unmatched. Germline V CDR1 and CDR2: MGHDK, SYGVNS. This CDR3 region has 14 residues. The CDR3 reads CASRKDREPYEQYF. Here the CDR3 DNA reads TGTGCCAGCAGAAAGGACAGGGAACCCTACGAGCAGTACTTC.

The chain carries TRBV6-5 and TRBJ1-5; D might be TRBD1 (6 bases). The CDR3 runs to 14 residues. CDR1 is MNHEY and CDR2 is SVGAGI in the germline V gene. Trimming removed 4 bases at V and 2 bases at J, with 9 bases between. CDR3 sequence reads: CASSSAGGNQPQHF. DNA for the CDR3: TGTGCCAGCAGTTCGGCAGGGGGCAATCAGCCCCAGCATTTT.

The chain links TRBV9 to TRBJ1-4; weak D call: TRBD1 (5 bases). The V and J ends lost 0 bases and 8 bases respectively, with 17 bases between them. The germline V gene encodes CDR1 SGDLS and CDR2 YYNGEE. There are 16 residues in the CDR3. CDR3 residues: CASSVGRGMGSEKLFF. The CDR3 DNA reads TGTGCCAGCAGCGTAGGGAGGGGAATGGGGTCCGAAAAACTGTTTTTT.

The chain couples TRBV6-5 to TRBJ1-2; D uncertain. From germline, CDR1 is MNHEY and CDR2 SVGAGI. The CDR3 length is 13 residues. The V end lost 6 bases, the J end lost 3 bases, and 11 bases lay between the germline ends. The CDR3 sequence is CASRSSGYYGYTF. CDR3 DNA: TGTGCCAGCAGATCCTCGGGATACTATGGCTACACCTTC.

This chain connects TRBV11-2 to TRBJ2-7, with no clear D. This CDR3 is 13 amino acids long. The V end was cut by 3 bases, the J end by 4 bases, with 10 bases between. Per the germline V gene, CDR1 is SGHAT and CDR2 is FQNNGV. CDR3 nucleotides: TGTGCCAGCAGCTTTTCACAGTTTTACGAGCAGTACTTC. Encoded protein: CASSFSQFYEQYF.

V gene TRBV6-6 combines with J gene TRBJ2-1, with D possibly matching TRBD2 (5 bases). V lost 4 bases and J 0 bases, leaving 7 bases between the germline ends. The CDR3 runs 14 residues. Germline V gene sequence: CDR1 MNHNY, CDR2 SVGAGI (reference sequence). The CDR3 nucleotides read TGTGCCAGCAGTTGGACTTCCTCCTACAATGAGCAGTTCTTC. It yields the protein CASSWTSSYNEQFF.

This rearrangement joins TRBV10-2 to TRBJ2-2, with a possible D match to TRBD2 (6 bases). V lost 10 bases and J 5 bases, leaving 14 bases between the germline ends. Germline CDR1 reads WSHSY; CDR2 reads SAAADI. The CDR3 sequence is 13 residues long. As DNA, the CDR3 is TGCGCCACCGGGAGCAGTTCTACCGGGGAGCTGTTTTTT. Encoded protein: CATGSSSTGELFF.

This clone was seen only a few times. This chain joins TRBV10-2 and TRBJ2-7; D is perhaps TRBD1 (5 bases). There are 14 residues in the CDR3. CDR1 is WSHSY, CDR2 SAAADI, per germline. Trimming removed 6 bases from V and 0 bases from J, with 12 bases in between. The CDR3 reads CASRLDDSSYEQYF. For the CDR3, the DNA is TGCGCCAGCAGGCTTGACGACAGCTCCTACGAGCAGTACTTC.

The chain carries TRBV5-1 and TRBJ1-2; a weak D match, TRBD1 (6 bases). Trimming shortened V by 4 bases and J by 0 bases, and 19 bases separated the two germline ends. CDR3 length: 17 residues. Per germline, CDR1 SGHRS and CDR2 YFSETQ. In DNA, the CDR3 is TGCGCCAGCAGCCTAACACAGGACAGTTCAGCTAACTATGGCTACACCTTC. The encoded protein is CASSLTQDSSANYGYTF.

This clone has more than one count but fewer than ten. V is TRBV19 and J is TRBJ1-5; a weak D match, TRBD1 (6 bases). The length of the CDR3 is 14 residues. Germline V gene sequence: CDR1 LNHDA, CDR2 SQIVND (reference sequence). The V and J ends lost 4 bases and 5 bases respectively, with 12 bases between them. The CDR3 here is CASSSAGEYQPQHF. The CDR3 DNA reads as TGTGCCAGTAGTAGCGCAGGGGAATATCAGCCCCAGCATTTT.